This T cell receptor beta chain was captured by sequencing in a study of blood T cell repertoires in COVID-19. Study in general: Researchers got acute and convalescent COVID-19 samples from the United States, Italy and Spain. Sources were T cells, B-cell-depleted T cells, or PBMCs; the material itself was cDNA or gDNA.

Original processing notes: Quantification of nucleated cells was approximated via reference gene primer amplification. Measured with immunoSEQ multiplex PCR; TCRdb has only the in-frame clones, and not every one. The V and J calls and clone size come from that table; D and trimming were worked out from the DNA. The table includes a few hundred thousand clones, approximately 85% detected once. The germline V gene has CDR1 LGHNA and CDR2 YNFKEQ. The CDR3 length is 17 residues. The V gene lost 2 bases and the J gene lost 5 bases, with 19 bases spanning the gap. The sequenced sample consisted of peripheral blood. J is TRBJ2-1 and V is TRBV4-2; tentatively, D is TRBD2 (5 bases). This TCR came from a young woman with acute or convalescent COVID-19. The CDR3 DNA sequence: TGTGCCAGCAGCCAATCCTCGGACTCCCGAATTGACAATGAGCAGTTCTTC. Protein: CASSQSSDSRIDNEQFF.